The 8 T cell receptor beta chains given below trace back to one sample, sequenced in a study of CD8+ T cells in alopecia areata. RNA was isolated and reverse transcribed to cDNA, the sequencing template. Profiling relied on immunoSEQ multiplex PCR, and the TCRdb table lists in-frame clones only, not all of them. The table records around 70,000 clones, roughly 30% of them present only once. The treatment denotes: oral pan-JAK inhibitor, 5-10 mg twice daily. The input for sequencing was CD8+ T cells sorted from blood, taken at week 4, from a patient treated with tofacitinib. Receptor source: a human donor with alopecia areata.

The chain combines TRBV29-1 with TRBJ2-6; TRBD2 is a possible D gene (6 bases). Germline values: CDR1 SQVTM, CDR2 ANQGSEA. Trimming left V 7 bases short and J 1 base short, with 14 bases between. The CDR3 spans 15 residues. CDR3 sequence reads: CSAPQRVSGANVLTF. CDR3 sequence (DNA): TGCAGCGCCCCCCAGCGGGTTTCTGGGGCCAACGTCCTGACTTTC.

The chain uses TRBV30 and TRBJ2-7, with 8 bases aligning to TRBD2. V was clipped by 0 bases and J by 2 bases; unmatched bases: 12. Germline V CDR1 and CDR2: GTSNPN, SVGIG (reference sequence). The CDR3 spans 17 residues. The CDR3 is CAWSVRKLAEGAYEQYF. CDR3 DNA sequence: TGTGCCTGGAGTGTACGTAAACTAGCGGAGGGCGCCTACGAGCAGTACTTC.

This clone was recorded a few times. The genes are TRBV7-6 and TRBJ1-1; no clear D. This CDR3 has 17 residues. The ends were cut back, 0 bases at V and 6 bases at J, with 20 bases in the middle. Germline V lookup: CDR1 SGHVS, CDR2 FNYEAQ. The CDR3, as DNA: TGTGCCAGCAGCTTAGCGAGTGGGTTGGACGTGAGGTCTGAAGCTTTCTTT. It translates to CASSLASGLDVRSEAFF.

This chain joins TRBV9 and TRBJ2-5; 8 bases fit TRBD2. CDR3 length: 15 residues. The V and J ends lost 2 bases and 0 bases, in that order; junction bases with no gene match: 3. CDR1 and CDR2 from the germline V gene are SGDLS and YYNGEE. The CDR3 reads CASSVSGRNQETQYF. CDR3 coding DNA: TGTGCCAGCAGCGTGAGCGGGAGAAACCAAGAGACCCAGTACTTC.

V usage is TRBV7-8 and J usage is TRBJ2-1, with D possibly matching TRBD2 (6 bases). The CDR3 runs to 13 residues. Trimming took 7 bases from V and 12 from J, leaving 19 bases between them. Germline V gene lookup returns CDR1 SGHVS and CDR2 FQNEAQ. The CDR3 is CASTQGGEFWQFF. DNA for the CDR3: TGTGCCAGCACCCAGGGCGGGGAATTTTGGCAGTTCTTC.

This clone has just a few counts. V gene TRBV6-5 combines with J gene TRBJ2-5; no definite D call. The V gene's germline CDR1 is MNHEY and CDR2 SVGAGI. This CDR3 contains 13 residues. V shed 7 bases and J shed 5 bases, with 14 bases lying between them. Here the CDR3 DNA reads TGTGCCAGCACTATTCGGCACGGTGAGACCCAGTACTTC. This encodes CASTIRHGETQYF.

The chain couples TRBV7-3 to TRBJ2-1; D perhaps matches TRBD2 (5 bases). Germline-derived CDR1 and CDR2 are SGHTA and FQGTGA. The CDR3 contains 14 residues. With 2 bases removed from V and 5 bases from J, the gap between germline ends came to 10 bases. The CDR3: CASSLYGVNNEQFF. The CDR3 region has the DNA TGTGCCAGCAGCTTATACGGGGTTAACAATGAGCAGTTCTTC.

The chain uses TRBV4-2 and TRBJ2-7; 11 bases match TRBD1. Germline V gene sequence: CDR1 LGHNA, CDR2 YNFKEQ. The CDR3 covers 17 residues. Losses at the gene ends were 4 bases for V and 2 bases for J; bases not matched to a gene: 10. The CDR3 is CASSPGSGTGGTYEQYF. Here the CDR3 DNA reads TGTGCCAGCAGCCCCGGAAGTGGGACAGGGGGGACCTACGAGCAGTACTTC.